The 20 T cell receptor beta chains listed next were all sequenced from one sample in a study of blood T cell repertoires in COVID-19. Repertoires were generated with immunoSEQ multiplex PCR, while TCRdb's copy carries only in-frame clones and drops some. Of fewer than 40,000 clones listed, about 87% are singletons. Sequencing input: peripheral blood. These receptors all stem from a man in his sixties with active COVID-19.

The chain joins TRBV28 to TRBJ2-7; 9 bases map to TRBD1. The CDR3 runs to 18 residues. After removal of 2 bases from V and 6 bases from J, the junction contained 17 bases not matched to a gene. The germline V gene encodes CDR1 MDHEN and CDR2 SYDVKM. CDR3: CASSLGGVMGQGAPEQYF. CDR3 sequence (DNA): TGTGCCAGCAGTTTAGGCGGGGTAATGGGACAGGGCGCCCCCGAGCAGTACTTC.

This chain uses TRBV25-1 with TRBJ2-3; D may be TRBD2 (5 bases). V was cut by 10 bases and J by 8 bases, with 22 bases left in between. The CDR3 runs 14 residues. CDR1 and CDR2 from the germline V gene are MGHDK and SYGVNS. Here the CDR3 reads CATAPAGHRTTQYF. DNA of the CDR3: TGTGCCACAGCGCCTGCGGGCCACCGGACTACGCAGTATTTT. The complete variable domain, with remaining parts taken from reference TRBV25-1 and TRBJ2-3, reads EADIYQTPRYLVIGTGKKITLECSQTMGHDKMYWYQQDPGMELHLIHYSYGVNSTEKGDLSSESTVSRIRTEHFPLTLESARPSHTSQYLCATAPAGHRTTQYFGPGTRLTVL.

The chain employs TRBV25-1 and TRBJ2-4; a possible D gene is TRBD1 (6 bases). Germline V CDR1 and CDR2: MGHDK, SYGVNS. CDR3 size: 14 residues. V lost 5 bases and J lost 1, with 9 bases in between. As DNA, the CDR3 is TGTGCCAGCAGTCCAGGGGTCGCCAAAAACATTCAGTACTTC. Protein: CASSPGVAKNIQYF.

This rearrangement joins TRBV3-1 (or the pseudogene TRBV3-2) to TRBJ1-4; D not certain. V was shortened by 4 bases and J by 0 bases, with 12 bases between the two germline ends. CDR1 is LGHDT, CDR2 YNNKEL, per germline (reference sequence). The CDR3 loop spans 16 amino acids. CDR3 nucleotides: TGTGCCAGCAGCCCTTTTTTGACTGCAACTAATGAAAAACTGTTTTTT. As protein: CASSPFLTATNEKLFF.

V gene TRBV11-2 combines with J gene TRBJ1-3, with unresolved D. The CDR3 covers 14 residues. CDR1 SGHAT and CDR2 FQNNGV come from the germline V gene. V was cut by 6 bases and J by 0 bases, with 9 bases left in between. CDR3 in DNA: TGTGCCAGCAGGTCAGGACTCTCTGGAAACACCATATATTTT. Translating it yields CASRSGLSGNTIYF.

The chain is built from TRBV5-1 and TRBJ2-6; D unresolved. The CDR3 has 15 residues. Germline V CDR1 and CDR2: SGHRS, YFSETQ. Trimming left V 1 base short and J 0 bases short, with 5 bases between. The CDR3 DNA reads TGCGCCAGCAGCTTGCTCTCCTCTGGGGCCAACGTCCTGACTTTC. This translates into CASSLLSSGANVLTF. Looking up the rest from reference TRBV5-1 and TRBJ2-6 gives the full variable domain: KAGVTQTPRYLIKTRGQQVTLSCSPISGHRSVSWYQQTPGQGLQFLFEYFSETQRNKGNFPGRFSGRQFSNSRSEMNVSTLELGDSALYLCASSLLSSGANVLTFGAGSRLTVL.

The chain is built from TRBV29-1 and TRBJ2-5; D may be TRBD2 (5 bases). Germline V lookup: CDR1 SQVTM, CDR2 ANQGSEA. The CDR3 covers 14 residues. Trimming pared 4 bases from V and 0 bases from J, leaving 12 bases between. CDR3 in amino acids: CSVGSGPYQETQYF. For the CDR3, the DNA is TGCAGCGTTGGAAGCGGACCGTACCAAGAGACCCAGTACTTC. Variable domain in full (rest from reference TRBV29-1 and TRBJ2-5): SAVISQKPSRDICQRGTSLTIQCQVDSQVTMMFWYRQQPGQSLTLIATANQGSEATYESGFVIDKFPISRPNLTFSTLTVSNMSPEDSSIYLCSVGSGPYQETQYFGPGTRLLVL.

The V gene is TRBV29-1, the J gene TRBJ2-7; 12 bases fit TRBD2. V trimming: 4 bases; J trimming: 4 bases; junction bases outside the gene matches: 11. Germline lookup yields CDR1 SQVTM and CDR2 ANQGSEA. This CDR3 is built from 16 residues. CDR3 protein: CSVGAGRLAGVYEQYF. CDR3 coding DNA: TGCAGCGTTGGGGCAGGAAGACTAGCGGGAGTTTACGAGCAGTACTTC.

This chain joins TRBV28 and TRBJ2-6; TRBD2 aligns across 8 bases. This CDR3 is built from 16 residues. Germline CDR1 MDHEN, CDR2 SYDVKM. V lost 4 bases, J lost 0 bases, and 2 bases stayed unmatched. The CDR3 sequence is CASSSGGGSGANVLTF. The CDR3 DNA reads as TGTGCCAGCAGTTCGGGAGGGGGCTCTGGGGCCAACGTCCTGACTTTC.

The chain joins TRBV21-1 to TRBJ2-3; the D call in the table, TRBD2, was not verified against the DNA. TRBV21-1 is a recognized pseudogene. This CDR3 is built from 17 residues. CDR3 sequence reads: CASSVIGGRAETDTQYF. The CDR3 coding sequence is TGTGCCAGCAGCGTAATTGGCGGGAGGGCGGAGACAGATACGCAGTATTTT.

The sample holds one count of this clone. The chain couples TRBV19 to TRBJ1-5, with 7 bases matching TRBD1. The V gene end was trimmed by 5 bases and the J gene end by 6 bases; junction bases not matched to a gene: 10. Germline V lookup: CDR1 LNHDA, CDR2 SQIVND (reference sequence). The CDR3 has 15 amino acids. This CDR3 is CASSYTQGQGQPQHF. For the CDR3, the DNA is TGTGCCAGTAGTTATACACAGGGGCAGGGTCAGCCCCAGCATTTT.

The V gene is TRBV27, the J gene TRBJ2-3; D might be TRBD2 (5 bases). Germline V gene sequence: CDR1 MNHEY, CDR2 SMNVEV (reference sequence). The CDR3 is 14 residues long. Trimming cost V 4 bases and J 0 bases, with 8 bases left between them. The CDR3 loop reads CASSYRTSTDTQYF. DNA for the CDR3: TGTGCCAGCAGTTACCGGACTAGCACAGATACGCAGTATTTT.

This clone was counted between two and nine times. The chain has TRBV11-2 and TRBJ2-2; unclear D gene. Trimming shortened V by 5 bases and J by 3 bases, and 7 bases separated the two germline ends. Germline-derived CDR1 and CDR2 are SGHAT and FQNNGV. This CDR3 is built from 13 residues. The chain's CDR3 is CASSQADTGELFF. The CDR3 DNA follows: TGTGCCAGCAGCCAGGCCGACACCGGGGAGCTGTTTTTT.

V gene TRBV10-3 combines with J gene TRBJ2-7; D gene unclear. Germline CDR1 and CDR2: ENHRY and SYGVKD. CDR3 size: 14 residues. V lost 0 bases and J 6 bases, leaving 12 bases between the germline ends. This chain's CDR3 is CAISESGVASEQYF. As DNA, the CDR3 is TGTGCCATCAGTGAGTCAGGAGTAGCCAGCGAGCAGTACTTC.

V usage is TRBV29-1 and J usage is TRBJ1-4; D is possibly TRBD1 (5 bases). This CDR3 region has 14 residues. The V gene lost 0 bases and the J gene lost 8 bases, with 13 bases spanning the gap. Germline-derived CDR1 and CDR2 are SQVTM and ANQGSEA. CDR3 region: CSVEEIGEGEKLFF. The CDR3 region has the DNA TGCAGCGTTGAAGAAATAGGGGAAGGGGAAAAACTGTTTTTT.

The V call is TRBV7-9, the J call TRBJ2-7; 10 bases match TRBD1. With 4 bases clipped from V and 5 bases from J, the junction kept 5 bases outside the gene matches. This CDR3 region has 14 residues. CDR1 SEHNR and CDR2 FQNEAQ come from the germline V gene (reference sequence). The CDR3 DNA follows: TGTGCCAGCAGCTATCCGGGACAGGGGAACGAGCAGTACTTC. Its translation is CASSYPGQGNEQYF. Supplemented by reference TRBV7-9 and TRBJ2-7, the full variable domain reads DTGVSQNPRHKITKRGQNVTFRCDPISEHNRLYWYRQTLGQGPEFLTYFQNEAQLEKSRLLSDRFSAERPKGSFSTLEIQRTEQGDSAMYLCASSYPGQGNEQYFGPGTRLTVT.

CDR3 loop: CASSWGLGNEQFF. The DNA for the CDR3 is TGCGCCAGCAGCTGGGGACTAGGGAATGAGCAGTTCTTC. The J gene is TRBJ2-1, the V gene TRBV5-1; 8 bases fit TRBD2. The junction had 3 bases not matched to a gene; V was cut back by 3 bases and J by 7 bases. The CDR3 consists of 13 residues. Per germline, CDR1 SGHRS and CDR2 YFSETQ.

V usage is TRBV30 and J usage is TRBJ1-5; TRBD1 might be the D (6 bases). V was clipped by 4 bases and J by 3 bases, with 16 bases between them. Germline loops: CDR1 GTSNPN, CDR2 SVGIG (reference sequence). The CDR3 totals 15 residues. The CDR3: CAWTIGGQSNQPQHF. Here the CDR3 DNA reads TGTGCCTGGACCATTGGCGGACAGTCCAATCAGCCCCAGCATTTT.

The chain has TRBV11-2 and TRBJ2-5, with a tentative D call TRBD1 (5 bases). Germline CDR1 reads SGHAT; CDR2 reads FQNNGV. Deletions cut 1 base from V and 3 bases from J, with 12 bases between. CDR3 length equals 15 residues. In DNA, the CDR3 is TGTGCCAGCAGCTTAGCTGTTGGGGCTGAAGAGACCCAGTACTTC. Its translation: CASSLAVGAEETQYF.

The chain carries TRBV6-6 and TRBJ2-5, with 13 bases aligning to TRBD2. CDR1 and CDR2 from the germline V gene are MNHNY and SVGAGI (reference sequence). The CDR3 totals 15 residues. J lost 5 bases, V lost 7 bases, and 7 bases had no gene match. The CDR3 region has the DNA TGTGCCAGCAATCCAGGACTAGCGGGAGCGGAGACCCAGTACTTC. Translating it yields CASNPGLAGAETQYF.